These 7 T cell receptor beta chains share one sample of origin, sequenced in a study of OX40 agonist ivuxolimab in advanced cancers. Using immunoSEQ multiplex PCR, the repertoire was profiled, and TCRdb retains in-frame clones only, with some absent. The data contain over 30,000 clones, 82% of them singletons. Sample: CD4+ or CD8+ T cells sorted from blood, taken in a trial of the OX40 agonist ivuxolimab. The receptors were sampled from an adult with an advanced solid tumor such as melanoma, head and neck, liver or kidney cancer.

This chain connects TRBV6-5 to TRBJ2-7, with 8 bases lining up with TRBD1. J gave up 4 bases and V 5 bases, and 7 bases lay outside the gene matches. The CDR3 is 14 residues long. Per the germline V gene, CDR1 is MNHEY and CDR2 is SVGAGI. CDR3 sequence: CASSVNRGFYEQYF. The CDR3, as DNA: TGTGCCAGCAGTGTCAACAGGGGGTTTTACGAGCAGTACTTC.

This clone was seen once. This sequence joins TRBV5-6 and TRBJ1-1, with 9 bases matching TRBD1. Germline-derived CDR1 and CDR2 are SGHDT and YYEEEE. The J segment lost 6 bases and the V segment lost 1 base, leaving 1 base of the junction unmatched. The CDR3 consists of 13 residues. The CDR3 coding sequence is TGTGCCAGCAGCTTGAGACAGGGGGCTGAAGCTTTCTTT. Translation gives CASSLRQGAEAFF.

The chain recombines TRBV7-9 with TRBJ1-2; D remains ambiguous. CDR3 length: 13 amino acids. Germline V gives CDR1 SEHNR, CDR2 FQNEAQ (reference sequence). Trimming removed 2 bases from V and 4 bases from J, with 8 bases in between. This CDR3 reads CASSLREVYGYTF. The CDR3 DNA is TGTGCCAGCAGCTTACGTGAGGTCTATGGCTACACCTTC. The full variable domain, with the rest looked up from reference TRBV7-9 and TRBJ1-2, is DTGVSQNPRHKITKRGQNVTFRCDPISEHNRLYWYRQTLGQGPEFLTYFQNEAQLEKSRLLSDRFSAERPKGSFSTLEIQRTEQGDSAMYLCASSLREVYGYTFGSGTRLTVV.

This chain links TRBV9 with TRBJ1-3; D not resolved. Per the germline V gene, CDR1 is SGDLS and CDR2 is YYNGEE. The CDR3 totals 14 residues. With 0 bases removed from V and 4 bases from J, the gap between germline ends came to 8 bases. The CDR3 DNA reads TGTGCCAGCAGCGTAGCTGCTCAGGGAAACACCATATATTTT. It yields the protein CASSVAAQGNTIYF.

The V and J genes are TRBV5-6 and TRBJ1-1; D not certain. The CDR3 extends over 13 amino acids. CDR1 is SGHDT and CDR2 is YYEEEE in the germline V gene. Trimming stripped 1 base from V and 7 bases from J, with 11 bases between. DNA of the CDR3: TGTGCCAGCAGCTTGCGGGCCGGAAGTGAAGCTTTCTTT. Amino acids: CASSLRAGSEAFF. Full variable domain (outside the CDR3, taken from reference TRBV5-6 and TRBJ1-1): DAGVTQSPTHLIKTRGQQVTLRCSPKSGHDTVSWYQQALGQGPQFIFQYYEEEERQRGNFPDRFSGHQFPNYSSELNVNALLLGDSALYLCASSLRAGSEAFFGQGTRLTVV.

This rearrangement joins TRBV29-1 to TRBJ2-2; TRBD2 matches at 10 bases. Germline V gene lookup returns CDR1 SQVTM and CDR2 ANQGSEA. CDR3 size: 17 residues. The V and J ends lost 2 bases and 7 bases, in that order; junction bases with no gene match: 13. CDR3 in amino acids: CSVEWPEAGGPNGELFF. CDR3 nucleotides: TGCAGCGTTGAATGGCCAGAAGCGGGAGGGCCAAACGGGGAGCTGTTTTTT.

Only a few counts were recorded for this clone. The chain employs TRBV11-2 and TRBJ2-5; D is uncertain. Germline CDR1 SGHAT, CDR2 FQNNGV. This CDR3 has 13 amino acids. Trimming pared 1 base from V and 4 bases from J, leaving 7 bases between. The CDR3 DNA reads as TGTGCCAGCAGCTTAGGGCATCGAGAGACCCAGTACTTC. It yields the protein CASSLGHRETQYF.